This T cell receptor (beta chain) originates from a study of blood T cell repertoires in COVID-19. As handled by the study authors: By means of reference gene primer amplification, nucleated cell counts were estimated. The table came from immunoSEQ multiplex PCR; TCRdb's copy has only in-frame clones and leaves some out. That table gives V, J and clone size, and the DNA gave D and trimming. The table includes 110,000 to 150,000 clones, roughly 77% detected once. The clonotype originates from a woman in her seventies with COVID-19, enrolled during active disease. Sequencing was performed on peripheral blood.

The CDR3 loop is CASSLIGGYEQYF. The CDR3 coding sequence is TGTGCCAGCAGCTTAATAGGGGGCTACGAGCAGTACTTC. This rearrangement joins TRBV7-9 to TRBJ2-7; D perhaps matches TRBD1 (6 bases). The germline gives CDR1 SEHNR, CDR2 FQNEAQ (reference sequence). CDR3 length equals 13 residues. Trimming left V 2 bases short and J 3 bases short, with 8 bases between.